The 30 T cell receptor beta chains listed next were all sequenced from one sample in a study of blood T cell repertoires in COVID-19. Produced via immunoSEQ multiplex PCR; TCRdb's table is partial and in-frame only. This sample yields about 190,000 clones, of which roughly 80% are seen a single time; more than 2.5% belongs to the top ten. Sequenced input: PBMCs or T cells enriched from blood (not recorded which). These TCRs come from a woman aged 25 to 39 who had recovered from COVID-19.

The chain has TRBV6-5 and TRBJ1-6; TRBD1 matches 9 bases. CDR3 length: 14 residues. Germline values: CDR1 MNHEY, CDR2 SVGAGI. V lost 6 bases to trimming and J lost 7 bases; unmatched junction nucleotides: 4. The CDR3 spells CASRPGQGNSPLHF. CDR3 bases: TGTGCCAGCAGGCCGGGACAGGGCAATTCACCCCTCCACTTT.

This chain joins TRBV28 and TRBJ2-6, with D uncertain. V lost 5 bases, J lost 4 bases, and 3 bases lay in between. This CDR3 has 12 amino acids. Germline CDR1 MDHEN, CDR2 SYDVKM. The CDR3, as DNA: TGTGCCAGCAGTCTCGGGGCCAACGTCCTGACTTTC. The encoded protein is CASSLGANVLTF.

The V call is TRBV27, the J call TRBJ2-4; maybe TRBD1 (5 bases). The CDR3 covers 15 residues. V lost 5 bases, J lost 10 bases, and 21 bases lay in between. Germline V gene sequence: CDR1 MNHEY, CDR2 SMNVEV (reference sequence). CDR3 DNA: TGTGCCAGCAGTCCCCAGGCAGGGAAAAAAGATATTCAGTACTTC. This encodes CASSPQAGKKDIQYF.

This clone is a singleton in its sample. This chain connects TRBV5-1 to TRBJ2-1, with TRBD2 matching over 12 bases. There are 16 residues in the CDR3. The J segment lost 7 bases and the V segment lost 1 base, leaving 6 bases of the junction unmatched. The V gene's germline CDR1 is SGHRS and CDR2 YFSETQ. The chain's CDR3 is CASSLYSSGGANEQFF. CDR3 coding DNA: TGCGCCAGCAGCTTGTATTCTAGCGGGGGGGCAAATGAGCAGTTCTTC.

Written as DNA, the CDR3 is TGTGCCAGCAGTTTCTGGGACAGGGACACTGAAGCTTTCTTT. This sequence encodes CASSFWDRDTEAFF. The chain couples TRBV28 to TRBJ1-1, with TRBD1 matching 9 bases. The V gene's germline CDR1 is MDHEN and CDR2 SYDVKM. CDR3 length equals 14 residues. V was clipped by 3 bases and J by 3 bases; unmatched bases: 2.

A single count supports this clone. The chain combines TRBV29-1 with TRBJ2-2, with D perhaps TRBD1 (5 bases). Germline V gene sequence: CDR1 SQVTM, CDR2 ANQGSEA. V was shortened by 7 bases and J by 1 base, with 7 bases between the two germline ends. This CDR3 comprises 12 residues. The DNA of the CDR3 is TGCAGCGCGGACAAGAACACCGGGGAGCTGTTTTTT. It yields the protein CSADKNTGELFF.

The genes are TRBV9 and TRBJ1-4; 8 bases align to TRBD1. Losses at the gene ends were 2 bases for V and 8 bases for J; bases not matched to a gene: 8. The germline V gene encodes CDR1 SGDLS and CDR2 YYNGEE. This CDR3 has 15 amino acids. The CDR3 nucleotides read TGTGCCAGCAGCGTTTTCGCCGGGACAGGAGAAAAACTGTTTTTT. Translated: CASSVFAGTGEKLFF. The complete variable domain, with remaining parts taken from reference TRBV9 and TRBJ1-4, reads DSGVTQTPKHLITATGQRVTLRCSPRSGDLSVYWYQQSLDQGLQFLIQYYNGEERAKGNILERFSAQQFPDLHSELNLSSLELGDSALYFCASSVFAGTGEKLFFGSGTQLSVL.

The sample holds one count of this clone. The chain's CDR3 is CASSPLPQTGLARAYEQYF. The CDR3 nucleotides read TGTGCCAGCTCACCACTCCCACAGACGGGACTAGCAAGAGCCTACGAGCAGTACTTC. The V gene is TRBV18, the J gene TRBJ2-7; 9 nucleotides line up with TRBD2. The V gene end was trimmed by 1 base and the J gene end by 2 bases; junction bases not matched to a gene: 15. The CDR3 runs 19 residues. Germline CDR1 and CDR2: KGHSH and LQKENI.

The chain employs TRBV6-5 and TRBJ2-1; TRBD1 matches 8 bases. The CDR3 is 14 residues long. Germline V gives CDR1 MNHEY, CDR2 SVGAGI. Trimming removed 6 bases from V and 5 bases from J; junction bases left unmatched: 6. The chain's CDR3 is CASRAGGEHNEQFF. In nucleotides, the CDR3 is TGTGCCAGCAGGGCAGGGGGCGAACACAATGAGCAGTTCTTC.

The chain combines TRBV28 with TRBJ2-6; 7 bases match TRBD1. V shed 6 bases, J shed 4 bases, and the junction held 9 bases outside the gene matches. Germline V gives CDR1 MDHEN, CDR2 SYDVKM. The CDR3 loop spans 16 amino acids. CDR3 bases: TGTGCCAGCAGCCCTACAGGGGCTGGCGGGGCCAACGTCCTGACTTTC. Protein product: CASSPTGAGGANVLTF.

Regarding this clone: This sample includes further DNA sequences coding for the same CDR3. The genes are TRBV29-1 and TRBJ1-1; D is ambiguous. From germline, CDR1 is SQVTM and CDR2 ANQGSEA. V was trimmed by 2 bases and J by 3 bases, leaving 7 bases between them. The CDR3 runs 12 residues. The CDR3 reads CSVELGDTEAFF. CDR3 bases: TGCAGCGTTGAACTAGGTGACACTGAAGCTTTCTTT.

The chain combines TRBV27 with TRBJ2-7, with 9 bases fitting TRBD2. V gave up 3 bases and J gave up 7 bases; unmatched junction bases: 10. Germline V lookup: CDR1 MNHEY, CDR2 SMNVEV (reference sequence). The CDR3 spans 15 residues. The CDR3 nucleotides read TGTGCCAGCAGTTTGGGGGATAGCGGGAGCCGGGAGCAGTACTTC. This encodes CASSLGDSGSREQYF.

The chain employs TRBV30 and TRBJ2-2; a weak D match, TRBD1 (5 bases). CDR1 and CDR2 (germline): GTSNPN, SVGIG (reference sequence). V dropped 2 bases and J dropped 6 bases, with 16 bases sitting between them. CDR3 length: 15 amino acids. The CDR3 DNA sequence: TGTGCCTGGAGTAAGGACATCTTATGGGCCGGGGAGCTGTTTTTT. It translates to CAWSKDILWAGELFF.

The chain carries TRBV10-3 and TRBJ2-5, with TRBD1 matching over 10 bases. Trimming at V came to 4 bases and at J to 5 bases, leaving 4 bases not matched to a gene. Germline V gene data show CDR1 as ENHRY and CDR2 as SYGVKD. This CDR3 region has 14 residues. The CDR3 protein is CAISADRGLETQYF. CDR3 sequence (DNA): TGTGCCATCAGTGCCGACAGGGGGCTGGAGACCCAGTACTTC.

The CDR3 nucleotides read TGTGCCAGCAGGGTCGGGACAGGGATATTTGTTACTGAAGCTTTCTTT. It specifies CASRVGTGIFVTEAFF. The chain joins TRBV28 to TRBJ1-1, with 9 bases identical to TRBD1. The V gene's germline CDR1 is MDHEN and CDR2 SYDVKM. Germline trimming cut 6 bases from V and 5 bases from J; bases unmatched to any gene: 13. The CDR3 length is 16 residues.

The CDR3 DNA reads as TGTGCCAGCAGCTCAGGGGGTATAAGCACAGATACGCAGTATTTT. It specifies CASSSGGISTDTQYF. The chain combines TRBV7-6 with TRBJ2-3; 7 positions agree with TRBD1. V gave up 4 bases and J gave up 0 bases; unmatched junction bases: 4. CDR3 length: 15 residues. Per germline, CDR1 SGHVS and CDR2 FNYEAQ.

This clone has more than one count but fewer than ten. Here the CDR3 DNA reads TGTGCCAGCAGGCCCGGGACTGGACGGTCCTACGAGCAGTACTTC. Translation: CASRPGTGRSYEQYF. V gene TRBV6-6 combines with J gene TRBJ2-7, with D maybe TRBD2 (6 bases). Between the trimmed V and J ends, which lost 6 bases and 1 base, there was a span of 16 bases. The germline V gene has CDR1 MNHNY and CDR2 SVGAGI (reference sequence). The CDR3 is made up of 15 amino acids.

This clone was seen only once. This rearrangement joins TRBV29-1 to TRBJ1-6; D is undetermined. Trimming removed 5 bases from V and 0 bases from J, with 11 bases in between. Germline V gene data show CDR1 as SQVTM and CDR2 as ANQGSEA. CDR3 size: 15 residues. CDR3 amino acids: CSVRISGSYNSPLHF. The CDR3 DNA reads as TGCAGCGTTCGGATCAGCGGCTCCTATAATTCACCCCTCCACTTT.

V usage is TRBV7-2 and J usage is TRBJ2-3; TRBD1 is a possible D gene (6 bases). This CDR3 has 16 residues. V shed 1 base and J shed 2 bases, with 13 bases lying between them. Germline assignment: CDR1 SGHTA and CDR2 FQGNSA. The CDR3 nucleotides read TGTGCCAGCAGCTTAGACCCCTACAGGGACACAGATACGCAGTATTTT. Encoded protein: CASSLDPYRDTDTQYF.

The genes are TRBV6-5 and TRBJ1-3; TRBD1 is a possible D gene (5 bases). There are 14 residues in the CDR3. Trimming left V 6 bases short and J 4 bases short, with 13 bases between. The germline V gene has CDR1 MNHEY and CDR2 SVGAGI. The CDR3 nucleotides read TGTGCCAGCAGCTCGCAGGGTTTAGGAAACACCATATATTTT. This gives the protein CASSSQGLGNTIYF.

The chain uses TRBV19 and TRBJ2-1; 7 bases match TRBD2. This CDR3 contains 15 residues. Germline V gene data show CDR1 as LNHDA and CDR2 as SQIVND (reference sequence). The ends lost 7 bases at V and 4 bases at J; junction bases unmatched: 10. DNA for the CDR3: TGTGCCAGTACCATGGGGGGAGGGTGGTACAATGAGCAGTTCTTC. Its protein product is CASTMGGGWYNEQFF.

Concerning this clone itself: This may arise from a read error, as a much more abundant clone is one base away. The sample has other DNA sequences that encode this CDR3 too. The chain links TRBV5-1 to TRBJ1-1, with 9 bases lining up with TRBD1. CDR1 and CDR2 from the germline V gene are SGHRS and YFSETQ. V gave up 4 bases and J gave up 4 bases; unmatched junction bases: 2. The CDR3 covers 13 residues. The CDR3 here is CASSPDRGTEAFF. DNA of the CDR3: TGCGCCAGCAGCCCGGACAGGGGCACTGAAGCTTTCTTT. Drawing the rest from reference TRBV5-1 and TRBJ1-1, the complete variable domain is KAGVTQTPRYLIKTRGQQVTLSCSPISGHRSVSWYQQTPGQGLQFLFEYFSETQRNKGNFPGRFSGRQFSNSRSEMNVSTLELGDSALYLCASSPDRGTEAFFGQGTRLTVV.

In regard to this clone: The junction departs from germline at one end; a sequencing error may be responsible. The genes are TRBV28 and TRBJ1-4; 10 bases align to TRBD1. Germline CDR1 and CDR2: MDHEN and SYDVKM. The CDR3 has 11 residues. The CDR3 DNA sequence: TGTGCCAGCAGTCCCGGGACAGGGGTGGTTTTT. Its translation is CASSPGTGVVF.

The chain has TRBV6-4 and TRBJ2-5; 8 positions match TRBD1. V lost 2 bases to trimming and J lost 5 bases; unmatched junction nucleotides: 7. The CDR3 is 15 amino acids. Germline CDR1 MRHNA, CDR2 SNTAGT. The CDR3: CASSDGVTGVETQYF. In nucleotides, the CDR3 is TGTGCCAGCAGTGACGGTGTGACAGGGGTGGAGACCCAGTACTTC.

The rearrangement joins TRBV28 to TRBJ2-5; 8 nucleotides align to TRBD1. The length of the CDR3 is 13 residues. Germline V gene lookup returns CDR1 MDHEN and CDR2 SYDVKM. Trimming cost V 6 bases and J 2 bases; bases outside gene matches: 2. The chain's CDR3 is CASSGTGQETQYF. For the CDR3, the DNA is TGTGCCAGCAGCGGGACAGGACAAGAGACCCAGTACTTC.

V and J are TRBV6-1 and TRBJ1-2, with TRBD1 as a possible D gene (6 bases). CDR1 is MNHNS and CDR2 is SASEGT in the germline V gene. V lost 4 bases to trimming and J lost 7 bases, with 25 bases between them. The CDR3 runs 17 residues. The CDR3 here is CASSGDLQGNSLFGYTF. Here the CDR3 DNA reads TGTGCCAGCAGTGGTGACCTACAGGGAAATTCCCTCTTTGGCTACACCTTC.

The chain couples TRBV9 to TRBJ2-1; 9 nucleotides align to TRBD2. The trim removed 5 bases at V and 11 bases at J, leaving 23 bases unmatched. CDR1 and CDR2 (germline): SGDLS, YYNGEE. This CDR3 is 18 amino acids long. The CDR3 bases are TGTGCCAGCAGAGGAGGGGGGCTAGCGGGGTCCTCGGTTGGGAAGCAGTTCTTC. This sequence encodes CASRGGGLAGSSVGKQFF.

In this sample, this clone turned up once. The chain recombines TRBV25-1 with TRBJ1-1; D might be TRBD1 (5 bases). V was shortened by 4 bases and J by 6 bases, with 12 bases between the two germline ends. The CDR3 contains 13 residues. Germline V gene data show CDR1 as MGHDK and CDR2 as SYGVNS. CDR3 DNA sequence: TGTGCCAGCAGTGTAGGGGTTAGAGCTGAAGCTTTCTTT. As protein: CASSVGVRAEAFF.

The DNA of the CDR3 is TGTGCCAGCAGTACGCTAGGACACGGGGAGCAGTTCTTC. Translated: CASSTLGHGEQFF. The chain is built from TRBV6-5 and TRBJ2-1, with D perhaps TRBD1 (5 bases). The V end lost 5 bases, the J end lost 10 bases, and 15 bases lay between the germline ends. This CDR3 is 13 amino acids long. CDR1 is MNHEY, CDR2 SVGAGI, per germline.

The chain is built from TRBV5-1 and TRBJ1-1; maybe TRBD1 (6 bases). This CDR3 region has 15 residues. V lost 4 bases and J 0 bases, leaving 13 bases between the germline ends. Germline V gene sequence: CDR1 SGHRS, CDR2 YFSETQ. CDR3 sequence (DNA): TGCGCCAGCAGCCAAGGGGGGGGGATGAACACTGAAGCTTTCTTT. As protein: CASSQGGGMNTEAFF.